This T cell receptor (beta chain) originates from a study of T cells in Graves' hyperthyroidism and ophthalmopathy. Amplification of TCR beta CDR3 regions used RNA as the template. During a first-round RT-PCR of the TCR CDR3, the HTBI primer set was used. TCRdb reprocessed the multiplex PCR reads via MiXCR and lists one record per CDR3 protein. The sample holds some 400,000 distinct CDR3 sequences, roughly 19% seen once. There are many counts of this clonotype. The CDR3 has 13 amino acids. V lost 5 bases, J lost 2 bases, and 9 bases lay in between. Stable hyperthyroidism: no ophthalmopathy progression over 18 months of follow-up. Newly diagnosed patients aged 18 to 65 had hyperthyroidism of under 2 months' duration. Patients having uncontrolled infection, another autoimmune disease, pregnancy or lactation were not included. Orbital computed tomography, thyroid ultrasound, serum thyroxine and TRAb, and clinical symptoms together informed the diagnoses.

J is TRBJ2-5 and V is TRBV12-3 or TRBV12-4, with D perhaps being TRBD1 or TRBD2 (5 bases each). Sequencing was performed on blood. This receptor was taken from a woman aged 18-30 years with Graves' hyperthyroidism. CDR3 amino acids: CASSRDQQETQYF. The CDR3 bases are TGTGCCAGCAGTAGGGACCAACAAGAGACCCAGTACTTC.